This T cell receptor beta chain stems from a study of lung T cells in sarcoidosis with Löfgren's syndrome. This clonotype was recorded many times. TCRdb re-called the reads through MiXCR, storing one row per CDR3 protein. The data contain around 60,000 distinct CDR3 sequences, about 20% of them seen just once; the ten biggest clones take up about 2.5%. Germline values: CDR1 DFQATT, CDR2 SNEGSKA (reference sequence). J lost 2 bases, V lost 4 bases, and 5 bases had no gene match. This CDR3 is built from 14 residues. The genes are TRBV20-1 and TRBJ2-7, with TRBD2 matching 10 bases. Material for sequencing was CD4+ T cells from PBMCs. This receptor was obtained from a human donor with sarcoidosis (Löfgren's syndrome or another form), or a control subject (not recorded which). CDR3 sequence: CSATASGRAYEQYF. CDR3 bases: TGCAGTGCTACCGCTAGCGGGAGAGCCTACGAGCAGTACTTC.